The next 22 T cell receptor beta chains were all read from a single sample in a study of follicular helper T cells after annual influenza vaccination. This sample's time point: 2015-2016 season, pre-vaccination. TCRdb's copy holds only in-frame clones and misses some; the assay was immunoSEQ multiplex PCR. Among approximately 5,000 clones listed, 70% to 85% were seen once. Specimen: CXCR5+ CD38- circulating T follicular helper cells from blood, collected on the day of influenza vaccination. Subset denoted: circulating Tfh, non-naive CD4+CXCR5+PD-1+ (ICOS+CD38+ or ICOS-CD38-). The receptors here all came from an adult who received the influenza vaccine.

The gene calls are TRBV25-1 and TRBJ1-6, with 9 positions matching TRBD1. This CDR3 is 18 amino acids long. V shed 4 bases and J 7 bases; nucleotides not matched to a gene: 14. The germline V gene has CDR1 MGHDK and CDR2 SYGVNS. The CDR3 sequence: CASSASGTGIGLNSPLHF. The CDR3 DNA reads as TGTGCCAGCAGTGCCTCCGGGACAGGGATCGGCTTAAATTCACCCCTCCACTTT.

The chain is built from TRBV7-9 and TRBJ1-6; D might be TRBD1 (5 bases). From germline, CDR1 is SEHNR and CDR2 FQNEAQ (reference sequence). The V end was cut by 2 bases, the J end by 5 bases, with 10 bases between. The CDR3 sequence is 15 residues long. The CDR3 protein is CASSLQGINNSPLHF. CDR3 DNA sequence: TGTGCCAGCAGCTTACAGGGAATTAATAATTCACCCCTCCACTTT.

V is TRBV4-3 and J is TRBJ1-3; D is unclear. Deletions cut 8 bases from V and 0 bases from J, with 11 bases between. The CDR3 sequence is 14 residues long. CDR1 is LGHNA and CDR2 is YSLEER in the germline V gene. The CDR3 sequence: CASRSRLSGNTIYF. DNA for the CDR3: TGCGCCAGCCGATCCAGGCTCTCTGGAAACACCATATATTTT.

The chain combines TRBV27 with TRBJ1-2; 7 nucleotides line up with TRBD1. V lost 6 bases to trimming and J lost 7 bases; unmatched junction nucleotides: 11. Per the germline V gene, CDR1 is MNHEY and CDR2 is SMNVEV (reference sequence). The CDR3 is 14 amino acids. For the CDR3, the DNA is TGTGCCAGCAGCCAAACCACCGGGACAGCTGGCTACACCTTC. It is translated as CASSQTTGTAGYTF.

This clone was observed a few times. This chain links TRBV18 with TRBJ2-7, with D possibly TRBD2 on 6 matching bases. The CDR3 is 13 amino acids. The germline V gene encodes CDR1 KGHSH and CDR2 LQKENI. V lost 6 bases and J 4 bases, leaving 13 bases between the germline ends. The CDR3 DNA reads TGTGCCAGCTCCCGCGGGGCCCTATACGAGCAGTACTTC. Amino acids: CASSRGALYEQYF.

Written as DNA, the CDR3 is TGTGCCAGCAGCGTAGTAGGGACTAGCGTCTCGAACACCGGGGAGCTGTTTTTT. Protein: CASSVVGTSVSNTGELFF. V and J are TRBV9 and TRBJ2-2; 10 nucleotides match TRBD2. The CDR3 length is 18 residues. Germline CDR1 is SGDLS and CDR2 is YYNGEE. Losses at the gene ends were 0 bases for V and 0 bases for J; bases not matched to a gene: 5.

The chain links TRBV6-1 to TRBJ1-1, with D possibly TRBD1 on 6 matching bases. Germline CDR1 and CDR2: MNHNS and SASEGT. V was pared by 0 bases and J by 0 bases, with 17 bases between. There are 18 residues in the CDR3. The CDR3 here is CASSEASRGGQMNTEAFF. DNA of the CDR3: TGTGCCAGCAGTGAAGCGTCTAGGGGGGGACAAATGAACACTGAAGCTTTCTTT.

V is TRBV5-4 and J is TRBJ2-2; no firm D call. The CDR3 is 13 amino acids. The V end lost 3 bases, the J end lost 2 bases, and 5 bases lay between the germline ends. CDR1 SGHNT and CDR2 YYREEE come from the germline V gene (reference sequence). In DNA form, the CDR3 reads TGTGCCAGCAGCTCCGGAAACACCGGGGAGCTGTTTTTT. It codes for CASSSGNTGELFF.

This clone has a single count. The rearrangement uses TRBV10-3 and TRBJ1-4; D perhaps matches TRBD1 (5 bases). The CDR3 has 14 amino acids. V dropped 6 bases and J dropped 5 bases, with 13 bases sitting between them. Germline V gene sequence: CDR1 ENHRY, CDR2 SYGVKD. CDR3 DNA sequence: TGTGCCATCAGCCCCGGGACGGCGAATGAAAAACTGTTTTTT. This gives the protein CAISPGTANEKLFF.

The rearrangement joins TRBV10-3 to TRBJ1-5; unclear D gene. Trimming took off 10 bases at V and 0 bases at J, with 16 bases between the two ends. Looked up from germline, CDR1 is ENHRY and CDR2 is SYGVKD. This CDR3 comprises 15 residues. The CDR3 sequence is CATRTEAISNQPQHF. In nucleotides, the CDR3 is TGTGCCACCAGAACTGAAGCTATTAGCAATCAGCCCCAGCATTTT.

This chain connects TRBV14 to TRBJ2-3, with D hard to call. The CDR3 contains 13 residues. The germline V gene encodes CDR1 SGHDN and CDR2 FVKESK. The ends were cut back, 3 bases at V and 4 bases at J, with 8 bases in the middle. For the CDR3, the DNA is TGTGCCAGCAGCCAGAACCCCGCAGATACGCAGTATTTT. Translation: CASSQNPADTQYF.

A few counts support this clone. This CDR3 is CASSQAGGPHGELFF. In nucleotides, the CDR3 is TGTGCCAGCAGCCAGGCGGGGGGGCCTCACGGGGAGCTGTTTTTT. The chain employs TRBV4-2 and TRBJ2-2; 9 bases match TRBD2. The CDR3 extends over 15 amino acids. Germline assignment: CDR1 LGHNA and CDR2 YNFKEQ. J gave up 7 bases and V 3 bases, and 6 bases lay outside the gene matches.

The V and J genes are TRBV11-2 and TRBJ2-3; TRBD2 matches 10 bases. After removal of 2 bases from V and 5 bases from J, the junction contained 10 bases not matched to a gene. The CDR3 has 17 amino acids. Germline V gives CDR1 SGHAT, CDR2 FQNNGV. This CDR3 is CASSLRAAGGQGDTQYF. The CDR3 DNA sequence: TGTGCCAGCAGCTTACGCGCAGCGGGGGGGCAGGGAGATACGCAGTATTTT.

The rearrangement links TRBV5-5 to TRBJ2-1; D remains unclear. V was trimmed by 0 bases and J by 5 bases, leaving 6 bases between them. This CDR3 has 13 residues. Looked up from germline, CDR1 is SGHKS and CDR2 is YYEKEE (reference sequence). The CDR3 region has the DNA TGTGCCAGCAGCTTGGCCGCGGACAATGAGCAGTTCTTC. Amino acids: CASSLAADNEQFF.

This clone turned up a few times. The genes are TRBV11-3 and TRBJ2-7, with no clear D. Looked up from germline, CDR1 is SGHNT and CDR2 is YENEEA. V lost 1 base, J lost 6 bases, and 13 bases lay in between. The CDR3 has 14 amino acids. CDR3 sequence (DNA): TGTGCCAGCAGCTTAGCCTGGGGTTTTGGCGAGCAGTACTTC. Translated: CASSLAWGFGEQYF.

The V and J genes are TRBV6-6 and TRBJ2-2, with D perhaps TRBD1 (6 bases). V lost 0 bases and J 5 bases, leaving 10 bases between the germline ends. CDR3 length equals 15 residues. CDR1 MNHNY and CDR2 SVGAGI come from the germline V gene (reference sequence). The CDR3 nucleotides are TGTGCCAGCAGTTACTCTCGGCAGGGGACCGGGGAGCTGTTTTTT. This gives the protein CASSYSRQGTGELFF.

In nucleotides, the CDR3 is TGTGCCAGCGTCAGCGCCAATAGCAATCAGCCCCAGCATTTT. Protein product: CASVSANSNQPQHF. The chain recombines TRBV2 with TRBJ1-5; no reliable D call. The CDR3 runs to 14 residues. The germline V gene encodes CDR1 SNHLY and CDR2 FYNNEI. The V end was cut by 8 bases, the J end by 0 bases, with 11 bases between.

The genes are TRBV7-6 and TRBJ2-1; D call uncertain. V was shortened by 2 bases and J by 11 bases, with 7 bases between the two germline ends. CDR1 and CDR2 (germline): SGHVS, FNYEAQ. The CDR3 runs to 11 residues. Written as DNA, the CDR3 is TGTGCCAGCAGCTTACTTGGAAAGCAGTTCTTC. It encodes CASSLLGKQFF.

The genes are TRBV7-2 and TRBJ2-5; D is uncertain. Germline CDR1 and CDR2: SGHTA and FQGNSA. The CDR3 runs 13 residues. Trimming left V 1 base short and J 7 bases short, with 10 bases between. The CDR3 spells CASSLGGKGTQYF. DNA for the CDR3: TGTGCCAGCAGCTTAGGGGGAAAGGGGACCCAGTACTTC.

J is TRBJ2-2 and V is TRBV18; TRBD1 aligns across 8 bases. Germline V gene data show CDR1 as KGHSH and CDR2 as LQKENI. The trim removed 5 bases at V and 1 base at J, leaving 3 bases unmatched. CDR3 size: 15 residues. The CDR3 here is CASSLGQVNTGELFF. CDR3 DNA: TGTGCCAGCTCATTGGGACAGGTGAACACCGGGGAGCTGTTTTTT. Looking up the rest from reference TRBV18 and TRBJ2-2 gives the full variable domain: NAGVMQNPRHLVRRRGQEARLRCSPMKGHSHVYWYRQLPEEGLKFMVYLQKENIIDESGMPKERFSAEFPKEGPSILRIQQVVRGDSAAYFCASSLGQVNTGELFFGEGSRLTVL.

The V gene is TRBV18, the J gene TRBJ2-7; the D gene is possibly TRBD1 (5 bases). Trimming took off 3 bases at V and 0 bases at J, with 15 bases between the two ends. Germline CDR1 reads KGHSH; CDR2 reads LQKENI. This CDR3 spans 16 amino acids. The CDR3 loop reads CASSPLGSQGSYEQYF. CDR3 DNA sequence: TGTGCCAGCTCACCTTTGGGAAGCCAGGGCTCCTACGAGCAGTACTTC.

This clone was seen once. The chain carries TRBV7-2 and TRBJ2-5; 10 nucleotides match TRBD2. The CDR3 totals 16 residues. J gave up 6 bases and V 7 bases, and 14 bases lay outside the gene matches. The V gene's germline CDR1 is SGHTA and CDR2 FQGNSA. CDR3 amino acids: CASNDSGGPGRKTQYF. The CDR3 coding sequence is TGTGCCAGCAACGATAGCGGGGGGCCCGGTCGCAAGACCCAGTACTTC.